The 7 T cell receptor beta chains below were found in one sample sequenced in a study of CD8+ T cells in alopecia areata. Treatment reported: oral pan-JAK inhibitor, 5-10 mg twice daily. cDNA reverse transcribed from extracted RNA served as the sequencing template. Sequenced by immunoSEQ multiplex PCR; TCRdb stores in-frame clones only, minus some. This sample has approximately 160,000 clones, with approximately 62% found just once. This material consisted of CD4+ T cells sorted from blood, taken at week 24, from a patient treated with tofacitinib. These receptors were obtained from a human donor with alopecia areata.

This clone showed up just a few times. This chain links TRBV12-5 with TRBJ2-1; D is ambiguous. V lost 6 bases and J 3 bases, leaving 18 bases between the germline ends. Germline V gene data show CDR1 as LGHNT and CDR2 as FRNRAP. This CDR3 contains 16 residues. CDR3 sequence reads: CASGPSVGRSYNEQFF. The CDR3 DNA reads as TGTGCTAGTGGACCCAGCGTAGGACGGAGCTACAATGAGCAGTTCTTC.

This clone was observed a single time. Here the CDR3 reads CAWRASLWTGDNYGYTF. The CDR3 DNA reads TGTGCCTGGAGAGCTTCTCTATGGACAGGGGATAATTATGGCTACACCTTC. V usage is TRBV30 and J usage is TRBJ1-2; 9 bases are shared with TRBD1. The V and J ends lost 3 bases and 5 bases, in that order; junction bases with no gene match: 16. The CDR3 is 17 residues long. In germline, CDR1 is GTSNPN, CDR2 SVGIG (reference sequence).

This rearrangement joins TRBV30 to TRBJ1-1; perhaps TRBD1 as D (6 bases). The CDR3 has 13 residues. The germline V gene encodes CDR1 GTSNPN and CDR2 SVGIG (reference sequence). Trimming pared 2 bases from V and 4 bases from J, leaving 11 bases between. CDR3 sequence: CAWSRQVATEAFF. For the CDR3, the DNA is TGTGCCTGGAGTAGACAGGTGGCCACTGAAGCTTTCTTT.

This clone has only a few counts. The chain combines TRBV29-1 with TRBJ2-3; 7 bases match TRBD1. V dropped 7 bases and J dropped 6; count of bases not matched to a gene: 16. Germline assignment: CDR1 SQVTM and CDR2 ANQGSEA. This CDR3 spans 15 amino acids. The chain's CDR3 is CSESRQGTRMDTQYF. In DNA form, the CDR3 reads TGCAGCGAGTCCCGACAGGGCACCCGGATGGATACGCAGTATTTT.

The chain's CDR3 is CASSPTTGVGTDTQYF. The CDR3, as DNA: TGTGCCAGCAGCCCTACAACGGGGGTAGGAACAGATACGCAGTATTTT. The genes are TRBV7-9 and TRBJ2-3; TRBD2 might be the D (6 bases). With 5 bases removed from V and 3 bases from J, the gap between germline ends came to 18 bases. This CDR3 region has 16 residues. Germline V gene sequence: CDR1 SEHNR, CDR2 FQNEAQ (reference sequence).

The V gene is TRBV29-1, the J gene TRBJ1-1, with D possibly being TRBD1 (5 bases). Looked up from germline, CDR1 is SQVTM and CDR2 is ANQGSEA. The CDR3 contains 15 residues. V was shortened by 3 bases and J by 0 bases, with 14 bases between the two germline ends. This CDR3 is CSVDGTAIMNTEAFF. The CDR3, as DNA: TGCAGCGTTGATGGGACGGCAATAATGAACACTGAAGCTTTCTTT. The variable domain in full, completed from reference TRBV29-1 and TRBJ1-1, reads SAVISQKPSRDICQRGTSLTIQCQVDSQVTMMFWYRQQPGQSLTLIATANQGSEATYESGFVIDKFPISRPNLTFSTLTVSNMSPEDSSIYLCSVDGTAIMNTEAFFGQGTRLTVV.

The chain is built from TRBV5-1 and TRBJ2-1; the D gene is possibly TRBD1 (6 bases). CDR1 and CDR2 from the germline V gene are SGHRS and YFSETQ. The CDR3 sequence is 13 residues long. The V end was cut by 4 bases, the J end by 11 bases, with 16 bases between. The CDR3 region has the DNA TGCGCCAGCAGCCGGGGAGCAGGGGAGAAGCAGTTCTTC. It yields the protein CASSRGAGEKQFF.